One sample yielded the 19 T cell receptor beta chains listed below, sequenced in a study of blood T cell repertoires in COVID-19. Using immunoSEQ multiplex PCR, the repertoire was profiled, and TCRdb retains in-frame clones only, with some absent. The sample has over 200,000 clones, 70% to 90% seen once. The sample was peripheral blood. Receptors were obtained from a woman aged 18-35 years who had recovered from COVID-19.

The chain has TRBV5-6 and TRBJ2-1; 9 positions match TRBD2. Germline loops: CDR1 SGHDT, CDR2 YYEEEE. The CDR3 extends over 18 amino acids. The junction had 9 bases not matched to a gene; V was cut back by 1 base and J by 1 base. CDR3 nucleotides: TGTGCCAGCAGCTTGAACAGCGGGAGGCCTCTTTCCTACAATGAGCAGTTCTTC. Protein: CASSLNSGRPLSYNEQFF.

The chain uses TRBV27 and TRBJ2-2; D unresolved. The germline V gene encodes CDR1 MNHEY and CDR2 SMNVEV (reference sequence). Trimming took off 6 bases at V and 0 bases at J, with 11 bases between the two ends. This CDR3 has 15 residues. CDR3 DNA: TGTGCCAGCAGACTTGACAACGCGAACACCGGGGAGCTGTTTTTT. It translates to CASRLDNANTGELFF.

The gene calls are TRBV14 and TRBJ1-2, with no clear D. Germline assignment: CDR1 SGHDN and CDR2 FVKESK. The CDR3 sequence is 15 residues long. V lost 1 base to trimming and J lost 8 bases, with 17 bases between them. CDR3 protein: CASSQVAGRTIGYTF. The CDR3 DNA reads TGTGCCAGCAGCCAAGTGGCCGGGAGGACTATAGGCTACACCTTC.

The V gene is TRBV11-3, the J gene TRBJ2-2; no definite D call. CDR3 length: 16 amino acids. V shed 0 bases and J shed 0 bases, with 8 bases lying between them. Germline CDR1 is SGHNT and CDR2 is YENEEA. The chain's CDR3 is CASSLEGTANTGELFF. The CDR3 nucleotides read TGTGCCAGCAGCTTAGAGGGTACAGCGAACACCGGGGAGCTGTTTTTT. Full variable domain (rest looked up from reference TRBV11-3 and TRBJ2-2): EAGVVQSPRYKIIEKKQPVAFWCNPISGHNTLYWYLQNLGQGPELLIRYENEEAVDDSQLPKDRFSAERLKGVDSTLKIQPAELGDSAVYLCASSLEGTANTGELFFGEGSRLTVL.

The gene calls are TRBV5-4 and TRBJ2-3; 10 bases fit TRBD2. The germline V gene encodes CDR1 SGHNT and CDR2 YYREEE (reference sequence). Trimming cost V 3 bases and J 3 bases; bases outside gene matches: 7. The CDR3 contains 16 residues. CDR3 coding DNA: TGTGCCAGCAGCTCCCCAGCGGGAGGGCCAACAGATACGCAGTATTTT. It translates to CASSSPAGGPTDTQYF.

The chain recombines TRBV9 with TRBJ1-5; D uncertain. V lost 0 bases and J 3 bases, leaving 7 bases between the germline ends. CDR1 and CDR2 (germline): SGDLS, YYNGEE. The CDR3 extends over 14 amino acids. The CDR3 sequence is CASSVDELNQPQHF. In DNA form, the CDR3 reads TGTGCCAGCAGCGTAGACGAGCTCAATCAGCCCCAGCATTTT.

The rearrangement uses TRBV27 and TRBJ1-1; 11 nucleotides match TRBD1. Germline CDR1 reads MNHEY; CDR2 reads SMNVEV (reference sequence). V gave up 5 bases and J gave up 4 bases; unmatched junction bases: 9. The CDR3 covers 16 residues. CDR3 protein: CASSDPPGTGGTEAFF. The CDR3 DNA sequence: TGTGCCAGCAGTGACCCTCCCGGGACAGGGGGCACTGAAGCTTTCTTT.

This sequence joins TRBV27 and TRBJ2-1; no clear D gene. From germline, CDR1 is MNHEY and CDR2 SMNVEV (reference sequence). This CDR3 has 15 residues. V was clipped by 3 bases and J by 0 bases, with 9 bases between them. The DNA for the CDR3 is TGTGCCAGCAGTTTTCGACTGAGCTCCTACAATGAGCAGTTCTTC. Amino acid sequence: CASSFRLSSYNEQFF.

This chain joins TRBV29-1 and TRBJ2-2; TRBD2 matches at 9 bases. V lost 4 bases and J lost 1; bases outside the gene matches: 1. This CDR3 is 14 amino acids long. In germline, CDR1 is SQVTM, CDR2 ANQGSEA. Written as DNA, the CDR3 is TGCAGCGTTGTTAGCGGGAGGAACACCGGGGAGCTGTTTTTT. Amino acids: CSVVSGRNTGELFF.

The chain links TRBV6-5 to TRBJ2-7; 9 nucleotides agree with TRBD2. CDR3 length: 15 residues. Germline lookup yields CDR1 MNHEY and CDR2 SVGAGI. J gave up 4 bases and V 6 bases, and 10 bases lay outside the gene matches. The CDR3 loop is CASRKRDSGRYEQYF. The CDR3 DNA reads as TGTGCCAGCAGGAAACGGGATAGCGGGAGATACGAGCAGTACTTC.

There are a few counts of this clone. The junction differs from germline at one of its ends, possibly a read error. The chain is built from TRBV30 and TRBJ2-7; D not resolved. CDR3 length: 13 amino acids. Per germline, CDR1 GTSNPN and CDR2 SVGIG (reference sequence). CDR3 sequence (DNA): TGTGCCTGGAGTGTTGTTCAGTCCTCCGAGCAGTACTTC. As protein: CAWSVVQSSEQYF.

CDR3 in amino acids: CASSLGILSGAFF. For the CDR3, the DNA is TGTGCCAGCAGCCTCGGGATTCTAAGTGGTGCTTTCTTT. The chain has TRBV28 and TRBJ1-1; D remains ambiguous. Germline CDR1 is MDHEN and CDR2 is SYDVKM. The CDR3 is 13 amino acids. Deletions cut 6 bases from V and 11 bases from J, with 19 bases between.

The CDR3: CASSLAGRGSTNEKLFF. CDR3 DNA: TGTGCCAGCAGCTTAGCAGGCAGGGGGTCAACTAATGAAAAACTGTTTTTT. The chain joins TRBV13 to TRBJ1-4, with 7 bases lining up with TRBD1. With 1 base clipped from V and 0 bases from J, the junction kept 5 bases outside the gene matches. Germline V lookup: CDR1 PRHDT, CDR2 FYEKMQ (reference sequence). The CDR3 is made up of 17 amino acids. Based on the CDR3 plus reference TRBV13 and TRBJ1-4, the full variable domain is AAGVIQSPRHLIKEKRETATLKCYPIPRHDTVYWYQQGPGQDPQFLISFYEKMQSDKGSIPDRFSAQQFSDYHSELNMSSLELGDSALYFCASSLAGRGSTNEKLFFGSGTQLSVL.

This CDR3 reads CASSHRGQASSYNEQFF. In DNA form, the CDR3 reads TGTGCCAGCAGCCACCGCGGACAGGCTAGCTCCTACAATGAGCAGTTCTTC. The chain is built from TRBV3-1 (or the pseudogene TRBV3-2) and TRBJ2-1; TRBD1 matches at 7 bases. The length of the CDR3 is 17 residues. V lost 3 bases and J lost 0; bases outside the gene matches: 8. The germline gives CDR1 LGHDT, CDR2 YNNKEL (reference sequence).

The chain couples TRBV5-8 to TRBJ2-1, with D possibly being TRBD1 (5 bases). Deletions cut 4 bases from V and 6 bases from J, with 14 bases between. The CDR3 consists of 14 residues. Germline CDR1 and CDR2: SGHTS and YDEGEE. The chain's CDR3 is CASSLKIQVNEQFF. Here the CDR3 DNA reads TGTGCCAGCAGCCTTAAAATACAGGTCAATGAGCAGTTCTTC.

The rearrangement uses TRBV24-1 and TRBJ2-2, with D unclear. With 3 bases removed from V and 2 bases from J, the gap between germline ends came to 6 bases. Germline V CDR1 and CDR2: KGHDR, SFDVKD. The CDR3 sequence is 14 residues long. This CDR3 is CATSDGLNTGELFF. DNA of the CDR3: TGTGCCACCAGTGATGGTCTAAACACCGGGGAGCTGTTTTTT.

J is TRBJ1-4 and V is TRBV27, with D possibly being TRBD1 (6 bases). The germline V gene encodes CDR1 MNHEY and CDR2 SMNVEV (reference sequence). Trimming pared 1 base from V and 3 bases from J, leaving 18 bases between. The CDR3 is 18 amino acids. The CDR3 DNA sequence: TGTGCCAGCAGTTTATTCCCGCCACAGGGTGTTTCTAATGAAAAACTGTTTTTT. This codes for CASSLFPPQGVSNEKLFF.

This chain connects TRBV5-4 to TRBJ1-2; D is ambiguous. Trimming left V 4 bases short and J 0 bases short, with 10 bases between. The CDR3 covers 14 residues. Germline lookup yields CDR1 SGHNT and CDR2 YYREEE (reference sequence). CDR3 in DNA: TGTGCCAGCAGCCCCACCAGGTCTAACTATGGCTACACCTTC. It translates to CASSPTRSNYGYTF.

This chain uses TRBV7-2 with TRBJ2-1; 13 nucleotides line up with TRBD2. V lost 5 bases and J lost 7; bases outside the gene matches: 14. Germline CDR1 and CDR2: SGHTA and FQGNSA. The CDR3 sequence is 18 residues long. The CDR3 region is CASSDAGTSGILWNEQFF. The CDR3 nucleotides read TGTGCCAGCAGCGATGCCGGGACTAGCGGGATACTTTGGAATGAGCAGTTCTTC.